The sequence of this TCR beta chain was determined in a study of shared clonotypes between healthy human individuals. On the study more broadly: Per donor, three plates held CD4 naive cells, three held CD4 memory, two held CD8 naive and one held CD8 memory.

Trimming removed 8 bases from V and 1 base from J, with 11 bases in between. The CDR3 has 13 residues. Looked up from germline, CDR1 is SGHVS and CDR2 is FNYEAQ. Once extracted for a subset, genomic DNA was divided evenly among several immunoSEQ plates. Sequencing used immunoSEQ multiplex PCR; TCRdb keeps in-frame clones, though not all of them. This table has more than 2,000,000 clones, over 90% appearing once. The chain couples TRBV7-6 to TRBJ1-1; D possibly corresponds to TRBD1 (5 bases). This receptor was obtained from a man younger than 35 in good health. Some clones in this sample may be carry-over from other donors' samples. The sample was naive CD4+ T cells from PBMCs. Subset noted: CD45RA+ positively selected. The CDR3 DNA is TGTGCCAGCCGCGTGACAGAGAACACTGAAGCTTTCTTT. It is translated as CASRVTENTEAFF.